Sequencing of this T cell receptor beta chain was carried out in a study of blood T cell repertoires in COVID-19. On the study more broadly: Sample material is recorded as cDNA or gDNA derived from T cells, B-cell-depleted T cells, or PBMCs.

Cohort allocation depended upon clinical history that participants reported. Germline-derived CDR1 and CDR2 are MDHEN and SYDVKM. Trimming shortened V by 3 bases and J by 3 bases, and 9 bases separated the two germline ends. The CDR3 has 13 residues. Method: immunoSEQ multiplex PCR; TCRdb's copy keeps in-frame clones and lacks some. This table holds 150,000 to 200,000 clones, around 91% found once. This TCR derives from a woman between 18 and 29 years old who had recovered from COVID-19. Source material: PBMCs or T cells enriched from blood (not recorded which). The V gene is TRBV28, the J gene TRBJ2-7, with TRBD1 as a possible D gene (5 bases). As DNA, the CDR3 is TGTGCCAGCAGTTTTGACAGTAACTACGAGCAGTACTTC. It codes for CASSFDSNYEQYF.